A single sample gave rise to the 26 T cell receptor beta chains below, sequenced in a study of blood T cells in healthy people across ages. Using a J-beta primer mix together with a sample-barcoded 5' primer, a second PCR was run for 7 to 11 cycles. TCRdb redid the calling of the 5' RACE reads with MiXCR, one entry per CDR3 protein. Among approximately 690,000 distinct CDR3 sequences listed, 40% to 45% were seen once. The sequencing sample was made of blood. All receptors derive from a man aged 80 or over in good health.

V gene TRBV29-1 combines with J gene TRBJ2-5, with 8 bases matching TRBD1. The J call may be wrong; the DNA end is better matched by TRBJ2-7. The CDR3 sequence is 16 residues long. In germline, CDR1 is SQVTM, CDR2 ANQGSEA. CDR3 nucleotides: TGCAGCGTGCGCAAACATACCGGGACAGGCTCCTACGAGCAGTACTTC. Protein: CSVRKHTGTGSYEQYF.

This clonotype showed up just a few times. This chain uses TRBV20-1 with TRBJ1-2, with a possible D match to TRBD1 (6 bases). The germline gives CDR1 DFQATT, CDR2 SNEGSKA (reference sequence). The CDR3 totals 15 residues. Trimming removed 0 bases at V and 3 bases at J, with 14 bases between. CDR3 nucleotides: TGCAGTGCTAGAGATAGTACCCAGGGGCACTATGGCTACACCTTC. This gives the protein CSARDSTQGHYGYTF.

The chain joins TRBV10-3 to TRBJ2-1; 14 nucleotides match TRBD2. Losses at the gene ends were 5 bases for V and 5 bases for J; bases not matched to a gene: 8. The CDR3 runs to 17 residues. Germline lookup yields CDR1 ENHRY and CDR2 SYGVKD. CDR3 DNA: TGTGCCATCAGTTTGACTAGCGGGAGGGAAAGGAACAATGAGCAGTTCTTC. Translating gives CAISLTSGRERNNEQFF.

The rearrangement joins TRBV7-3 to TRBJ2-4; D unresolved. This CDR3 has 17 amino acids. The germline V gene encodes CDR1 SGHTA and CDR2 FQGTGA. V lost 5 bases to trimming and J lost 0 bases, with 17 bases between them. The CDR3 reads CASSPGPIELAKNIQYF. The DNA for the CDR3 is TGTGCCAGCAGCCCTGGGCCAATAGAACTAGCCAAAAACATTCAGTACTTC.

This rearrangement joins TRBV6-2 or TRBV6-3 to TRBJ1-2; weak D call: TRBD1 (5 bases). V was trimmed by 4 bases and J by 8 bases, leaving 11 bases between them. The CDR3 is 12 amino acids. Germline loops: CDR1 MNHEY, CDR2 SVGEGT. The CDR3 sequence: CASSLAGSGYTF. CDR3 sequence (DNA): TGTGCCAGCAGTTTGGCAGGGTCCGGCTACACCTTC.

This clonotype occurred a few times. The chain is built from TRBV29-1 and TRBJ2-4, with 11 bases matching TRBD1. The V and J ends lost 1 base and 6 bases, in that order; junction bases with no gene match: 2. The CDR3 runs to 14 residues. Germline assignment: CDR1 SQVTM and CDR2 ANQGSEA. The CDR3: CSVEGGQGGNIQYF. The CDR3 DNA is TGCAGCGTTGAAGGGGGACAGGGGGGAAACATTCAGTACTTC.

This clonotype appeared a single time. V and J are TRBV6-2 or TRBV6-3 and TRBJ2-2, with D perhaps matching TRBD2 (6 bases). Trimming pared 7 bases from V and 1 base from J, leaving 13 bases between. The CDR3 is made up of 15 amino acids. CDR1 and CDR2 (germline): MNHEY, SVGEGT. The CDR3 protein is CASITSGLNTGELFF. The DNA for the CDR3 is TGTGCCAGCATTACCAGCGGGCTGAACACCGGGGAGCTGTTTTTT.

In its sample, this clonotype was seen a few times. The chain joins TRBV27 to TRBJ2-1; perhaps TRBD1 as D (6 bases). Trimming pared 6 bases from V and 1 base from J, leaving 19 bases between. CDR1 is MNHEY, CDR2 SMNVEV, per germline (reference sequence). The CDR3 consists of 17 residues. CDR3 protein: CASRSPRQGRSYNEQFF. CDR3 nucleotides: TGTGCCAGCAGAAGCCCCCGCCAGGGGCGTTCCTACAATGAGCAGTTCTTC.

CDR3 nucleotides: TGCAGTGCTAAGGAACAGTATGAGACCCAGTACTTC. Amino acids: CSAKEQYETQYF. The rearrangement links TRBV20-1 to TRBJ2-7; D unresolved. Matching the DNA end better, TRBJ2-5 makes the J call doubtful. Germline V gives CDR1 DFQATT, CDR2 SNEGSKA (reference sequence). The CDR3 is 12 amino acids.

Concerning this clonotype: A junction boundary mismatches the germline segment, possibly from a read error. The chain is built from TRBV2 and TRBJ2-4; the D gene could be TRBD1 or TRBD2 (7 bases each). CDR3 length: 17 amino acids. Germline values: CDR1 SNHLY, CDR2 FYNNEI. CDR3 bases: TGTGCCAGCAGCGAAGCAGGGGGGGGCTTAGCCAAAAACATTCAGTACTTC. The encoded protein is CASSEAGGGLAKNIQYF.

This clonotype was observed at least ten times. The chain has TRBV7-2 and TRBJ2-3; D is possibly TRBD2 (6 bases). Germline V gene sequence: CDR1 SGHTA, CDR2 FQGNSA. V was pared by 4 bases and J by 0 bases, with 8 bases between. The CDR3 is 14 amino acids. The CDR3 loop reads CASSSGTSTDTQYF. The CDR3, as DNA: TGTGCCAGCAGCTCCGGGACTAGCACAGATACGCAGTATTTT.

This clonotype was detected only a few times. The chain employs TRBV27 and TRBJ2-7, with 7 bases matching TRBD2. The V gene's germline CDR1 is MNHEY and CDR2 SMNVEV (reference sequence). CDR3 length equals 17 residues. Unmatched junction bases numbered 18, after V lost 3 bases and J lost 7 bases. CDR3 sequence: CASSFRLAASSYNEQYF. For the CDR3, the DNA is TGTGCCAGCAGTTTTAGGCTAGCGGCGAGCTCCTACAATGAGCAGTACTTC.

This clonotype has only a few counts. The chain uses TRBV7-2 and TRBJ2-1; 12 bases align to TRBD2. The CDR3 loop spans 15 amino acids. V was clipped by 7 bases and J by 7 bases; unmatched bases: 8. Germline-derived CDR1 and CDR2 are SGHTA and FQGNSA. The CDR3 loop reads CASTRGLAGRNEQFF. In nucleotides, the CDR3 is TGTGCCAGCACTCGCGGACTAGCGGGACGGAATGAGCAGTTCTTC. Drawing the rest from reference TRBV7-2 and TRBJ2-1, the complete variable domain is GAGVSQSPSNKVTEKGKDVELRCDPISGHTALYWYRQSLGQGLEFLIYFQGNSAPDKSGLPSDRFSAERTGGSVSTLTIQRTQQEDSAVYLCASTRGLAGRNEQFFGPGTRLTVL.

This clonotype was seen a handful of times. The chain links TRBV6-5 to TRBJ2-7, with D possibly TRBD1 on 6 matching bases. Germline lookup yields CDR1 MNHEY and CDR2 SVGAGI. With 6 bases removed from V and 4 bases from J, the gap between germline ends came to 16 bases. The CDR3 loop spans 14 amino acids. CDR3 protein: CASSRGGMRYEQYF. The CDR3, as DNA: TGTGCCAGCAGCCGAGGGGGAATGCGGTACGAGCAGTACTTC.

This clonotype occurred a few times. The chain carries TRBV7-2 and TRBJ2-2; 9 bases fit TRBD1. V dropped 5 bases and J dropped 1; count of bases not matched to a gene: 8. Germline lookup yields CDR1 SGHTA and CDR2 FQGNSA. The CDR3 spans 17 residues. This chain's CDR3 is CASSSPRDRENTGELFF. The CDR3, as DNA: TGTGCCAGCAGCAGCCCCCGGGACAGGGAGAACACCGGGGAGCTGTTTTTT.

Worth noting for this clonotype: A read error may be the cause here, since a much bigger clone is one base away. The J gene is TRBJ2-6, the V gene TRBV29-1, with TRBD2 identical over 7 bases. The CDR3 contains 16 residues. V lost 3 bases, J lost 2 bases, and 7 bases stayed unmatched. Germline CDR1 and CDR2: SQVTM and ANQGSEA. DNA of the CDR3: TGCAGCGTTGATGAGGAGGGAGGGGCTGGGGCCAACGTCCTGACTTTC. Its translation is CSVDEEGGAGANVLTF.

The rearrangement links TRBV11-2 to TRBJ2-7; no firm D call. Trimming pared 0 bases from V and 3 bases from J, leaving 12 bases between. The CDR3 totals 15 residues. The germline gives CDR1 SGHAT, CDR2 FQNNGV. CDR3 in DNA: TGTGCCAGCAGCTTAGATGCCAGCCCTATCTACGAGCAGTACTTC. Translation gives CASSLDASPIYEQYF.

The chain recombines TRBV2 with TRBJ1-5; perhaps TRBD1 as D (5 bases). V was cut by 4 bases and J by 2 bases, with 12 bases left in between. The CDR3 contains 15 residues. CDR1 is SNHLY and CDR2 is FYNNEI in the germline V gene. CDR3 sequence (DNA): TGTGCCAGCAGTGCTCGGAGGGGCGGCAATCAGCCCCAGCATTTT. It specifies CASSARRGGNQPQHF.

There are a few counts of this clonotype. The V and J genes are TRBV9 and TRBJ2-3; D tentatively fits TRBD1 or TRBD2 (5 bases each). The CDR3 is 17 residues long. The V gene lost 3 bases and the J gene lost 2 bases, with 19 bases spanning the gap. Germline CDR1 is SGDLS and CDR2 is YYNGEE. CDR3 sequence (DNA): TGTGCCAGCAGCGCTCGATGGGGGACGGCAGACACAGATACGCAGTATTTT. Translation: CASSARWGTADTDTQYF.

This clonotype was picked up a small number of times. The genes are TRBV20-1 and TRBJ1-5; a weak D match, TRBD1 (6 bases). This CDR3 region has 16 residues. V was pared by 3 bases and J by 3 bases, with 18 bases between. Germline CDR1 is DFQATT and CDR2 is SNEGSKA (reference sequence). In nucleotides, the CDR3 is TGCAGTGCTAGCTCATATCATGGACAGTACAATCAGCCCCAGCATTTT. Its protein product is CSASSYHGQYNQPQHF.

This rearrangement joins TRBV7-9 to TRBJ2-7; TRBD1 aligns across 8 bases. The J segment lost 0 bases and the V segment lost 5 bases, leaving 18 bases of the junction unmatched. The CDR3 loop spans 19 amino acids. Germline CDR1 is SEHNR and CDR2 is FQNEAQ (reference sequence). CDR3 DNA sequence: TGTGCCAGCAGCCCGGACAGGGAAGCTCGAGGGAGGAGCTCCTACGAGCAGTACTTC. It is translated as CASSPDREARGRSSYEQYF. Full variable domain (rest looked up from reference TRBV7-9 and TRBJ2-7): DTGVSQNPRHKITKRGQNVTFRCDPISEHNRLYWYRQTLGQGPEFLTYFQNEAQLEKSRLLSDRFSAERPKGSFSTLEIQRTEQGDSAMYLCASSPDREARGRSSYEQYFGPGTRLTVT.

This chain uses TRBV20-1 with TRBJ2-3; 8 bases agree with TRBD1. This CDR3 has 16 amino acids. Trimming at V came to 0 bases and at J to 1 base, leaving 6 bases not matched to a gene. Looked up from germline, CDR1 is DFQATT and CDR2 is SNEGSKA (reference sequence). CDR3 in amino acids: CSARDFGQGGTDTQYF. The CDR3 DNA reads TGCAGTGCTAGAGATTTCGGACAGGGAGGCACAGATACGCAGTATTTT.

For this clonotype: A clone one base away is much larger, so this may be a read error. The genes are TRBV6-5 and TRBJ2-4, with 7 bases aligning to TRBD1. The ends lost 5 bases at V and 4 bases at J; junction bases unmatched: 2. The germline gives CDR1 MNHEY, CDR2 SVGAGI. The CDR3 loop spans 13 amino acids. The CDR3 here is CASSVQGKNIQYF. In DNA form, the CDR3 reads TGTGCCAGCAGTGTACAGGGGAAAAACATTCAGTACTTC.

The gene calls are TRBV2 and TRBJ2-3; D is perhaps TRBD2 (7 bases). The V end lost 8 bases, the J end lost 4 bases, and 10 bases lay between the germline ends. CDR3 size: 12 residues. Germline values: CDR1 SNHLY, CDR2 FYNNEI. DNA of the CDR3: TGTGCCAGCGGGGGGGCGGCAGATACGCAGTATTTT. It is translated as CASGGAADTQYF.

The table lists this clonotype with a few counts. V and J are TRBV29-1 and TRBJ2-3, with D possibly being TRBD1 (6 bases). CDR3 length equals 15 residues. Germline CDR1 is SQVTM and CDR2 is ANQGSEA. The V end was cut by 4 bases, the J end by 1 base, with 15 bases between. Written as DNA, the CDR3 is TGCAGCGTTGGGGACACAAAACTAGGCACAGATACGCAGTATTTT. It is translated as CSVGDTKLGTDTQYF.

This clonotype was detected only a few times. The gene calls are TRBV20-1 and TRBJ2-7; 8 bases align to TRBD1. V shed 6 bases and J 0 bases; nucleotides not matched to a gene: 10. The CDR3 covers 15 residues. Per the germline V gene, CDR1 is DFQATT and CDR2 is SNEGSKA (reference sequence). CDR3 DNA sequence: TGCAGTGCAATTGACAGGGGCCAGAGCTCCTACGAGCAGTACTTC. Translated: CSAIDRGQSSYEQYF.